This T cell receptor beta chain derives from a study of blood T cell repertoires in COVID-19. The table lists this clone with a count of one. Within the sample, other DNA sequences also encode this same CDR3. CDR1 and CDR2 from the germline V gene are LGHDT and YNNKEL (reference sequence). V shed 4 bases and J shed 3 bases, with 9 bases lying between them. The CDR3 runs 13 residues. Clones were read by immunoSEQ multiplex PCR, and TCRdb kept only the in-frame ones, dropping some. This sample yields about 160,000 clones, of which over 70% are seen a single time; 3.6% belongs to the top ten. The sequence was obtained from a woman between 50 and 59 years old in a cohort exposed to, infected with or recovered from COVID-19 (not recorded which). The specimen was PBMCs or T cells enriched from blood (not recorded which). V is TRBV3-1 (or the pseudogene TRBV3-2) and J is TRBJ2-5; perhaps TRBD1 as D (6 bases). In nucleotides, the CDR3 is TGTGCCAGCAGCCCCAGGGGAGAAGAGACCCAGTACTTC. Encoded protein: CASSPRGEETQYF.